The rows below give T cell receptor beta chains drawn from one sample of a study of T cell changes during pregnancy in multiple sclerosis. Here immunoSEQ multiplex PCR was the method, and the copy in TCRdb shows in-frame clones only, minus some. This sample has around 40,000 clones, with 90% found just once. The starting material was CD4+ T cells from peripheral blood mononuclear cells, obtained in the first trimester of pregnancy. Source of these receptors: a female donor in good health, enrolled as a control in a pregnancy study. CDR3s include the opening cysteine and the closing phenylalanine or tryptophan. A D gene is named only where the DNA matches it firmly. Clone size, where shown, is once, few, many, or a class for clones that have expanded.

clone size: -
D gene: -
J gene: TRBJ2-7
CDR3 length: 11
V gene: TRBV2
CDR3 protein: CASQRRAEQYF
CDR3 DNA: TGTGCCAGCCAAAGGAGGGCGGAGCAGTACTTC

clone size: once
D gene: -
J gene: TRBJ2-5
CDR3 length: 14
V gene: TRBV19
CDR3 protein: CASKGGSGQETQYF
CDR3 DNA: TGTGCCAGTAAAGGAGGGTCAGGCCAAGAGACCCAGTACTTC

clone size: -
D gene: TRBD1
J gene: TRBJ2-2
CDR3 length: 14
V gene: TRBV2
CDR3 protein: CASSYRGNTGELFF
CDR3 DNA: TGTGCCAGCAGTTACAGGGGTAACACCGGGGAGCTGTTTTTT

clone size: once
D gene: -
J gene: TRBJ1-1
CDR3 length: 12
V gene: TRBV7-2
CDR3 protein: CASSSRSTEAFF
CDR3 DNA: TGTGCCAGCAGCTCTCGCAGCACTGAAGCTTTCTTT

clone size: -
D gene: -
J gene: TRBJ2-1
CDR3 length: 14
V gene: TRBV7-3
CDR3 protein: CASSLRGTASEQFF
CDR3 DNA: TGTGCCAGCAGCCTCAGAGGGACTGCCTCTGAGCAGTTCTTC

clone size: -
D gene: -
J gene: TRBJ2-1
CDR3 length: 14
V gene: TRBV5-1
CDR3 protein: CASSPGETYNEQFF
CDR3 DNA: TGCGCCAGCAGCCCCGGAGAGACCTACAATGAGCAGTTCTTC

clone size: -
D gene: -
J gene: TRBJ2-5
CDR3 length: 14
V gene: TRBV5-5
CDR3 protein: CASSLLTGQETQYF
CDR3 DNA: TGTGCCAGCAGCTTGTTAACAGGGCAAGAGACCCAGTACTTC

clone size: -
D gene: -
J gene: TRBJ1-1
CDR3 length: 13
V gene: TRBV9
CDR3 protein: CASSSRGEGVAFF
CDR3 DNA: TGTGCCAGCAGCTCCCGGGGGGAAGGGGTGGCTTTCTTT

clone size: -
D gene: TRBD1
J gene: TRBJ2-7
CDR3 length: 16
V gene: TRBV23-1
CDR3 protein: CASMPGTGQGAYEQYF
CDR3 DNA: TGCGCCAGCATGCCTGGAACGGGACAGGGGGCTTACGAGCAGTACTTC

clone size: -
D gene: TRBD1
J gene: TRBJ1-2
CDR3 length: 13
V gene: TRBV7-9
CDR3 protein: CASSLRQGVGYTF
CDR3 DNA: TGTGCCAGCAGCCTCAGACAGGGGGTGGGCTACACCTTC

clone size: -
D gene: TRBD2
J gene: TRBJ2-1
CDR3 length: 17
V gene: TRBV5-4
CDR3 protein: CASSSLAGGQPYNEQFF
CDR3 DNA: TGTGCCAGCAGCTCACTAGCGGGGGGCCAACCCTACAATGAGCAGTTCTTC

clone size: -
D gene: -
J gene: TRBJ1-1
CDR3 length: 12
V gene: TRBV12-5
CDR3 protein: CASARGVGEAFF
CDR3 DNA: TGTGCTAGTGCCCGGGGGGTTGGTGAAGCTTTCTTT

clone size: -
D gene: -
J gene: TRBJ1-5
CDR3 length: 14
V gene: TRBV7-8
CDR3 protein: CASSSGDSNQPQHF
CDR3 DNA: TGTGCCAGCAGCTCGGGGGATAGCAATCAGCCCCAGCATTTT

clone size: -
D gene: -
J gene: TRBJ1-3
CDR3 length: 16
V gene: TRBV9
CDR3 protein: CASSVVPGASGNTIYF
CDR3 DNA: TGTGCCAGCAGCGTAGTTCCCGGAGCCTCTGGAAACACCATATATTTT

clone size: -
D gene: TRBD2
J gene: TRBJ2-2
CDR3 length: 17
V gene: TRBV7-2
CDR3 protein: CASSVADGGANTGELFF
CDR3 DNA: TGTGCCAGCAGCGTAGCGGACGGGGGGGCGAACACCGGGGAGCTGTTTTTT